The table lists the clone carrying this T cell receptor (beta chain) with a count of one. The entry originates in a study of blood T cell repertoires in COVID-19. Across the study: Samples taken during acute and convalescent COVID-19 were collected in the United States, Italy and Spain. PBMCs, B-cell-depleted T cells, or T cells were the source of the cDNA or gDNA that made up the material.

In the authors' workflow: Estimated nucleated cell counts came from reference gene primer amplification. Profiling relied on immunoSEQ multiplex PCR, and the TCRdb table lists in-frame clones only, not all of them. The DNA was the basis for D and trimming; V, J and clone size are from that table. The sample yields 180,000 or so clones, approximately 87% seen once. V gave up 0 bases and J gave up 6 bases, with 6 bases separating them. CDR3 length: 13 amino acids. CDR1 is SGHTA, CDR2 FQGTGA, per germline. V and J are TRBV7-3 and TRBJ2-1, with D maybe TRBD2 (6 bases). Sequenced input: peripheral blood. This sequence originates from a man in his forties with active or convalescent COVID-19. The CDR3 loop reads CASSLTGGNEQFF. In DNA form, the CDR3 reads TGTGCCAGCAGCTTAACGGGGGGCAATGAGCAGTTCTTC. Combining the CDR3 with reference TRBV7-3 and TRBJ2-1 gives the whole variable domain GAGVSQTPSNKVTEKGKYVELRCDPISGHTALYWYRQSLGQGPEFLIYFQGTGAADDSGLPNDRFFAVRPEGSVSTLKIQRTERGDSAVYLCASSLTGGNEQFFGPGTRLTVL.